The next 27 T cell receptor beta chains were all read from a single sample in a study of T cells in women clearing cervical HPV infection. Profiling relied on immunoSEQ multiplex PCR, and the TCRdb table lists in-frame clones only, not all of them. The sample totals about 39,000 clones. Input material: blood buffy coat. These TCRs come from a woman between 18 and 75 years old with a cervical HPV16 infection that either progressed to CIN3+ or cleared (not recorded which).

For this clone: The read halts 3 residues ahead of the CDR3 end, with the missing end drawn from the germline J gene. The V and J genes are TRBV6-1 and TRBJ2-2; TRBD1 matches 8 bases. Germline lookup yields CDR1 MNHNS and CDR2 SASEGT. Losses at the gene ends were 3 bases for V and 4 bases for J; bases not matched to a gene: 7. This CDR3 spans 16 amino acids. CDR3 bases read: TGTGCCAGCAGTGAGAGGGCAGGGGGCTTCACCGGGGAG. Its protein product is CASSERAGGFTGE. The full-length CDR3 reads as CASSERAGGFTGELFF.

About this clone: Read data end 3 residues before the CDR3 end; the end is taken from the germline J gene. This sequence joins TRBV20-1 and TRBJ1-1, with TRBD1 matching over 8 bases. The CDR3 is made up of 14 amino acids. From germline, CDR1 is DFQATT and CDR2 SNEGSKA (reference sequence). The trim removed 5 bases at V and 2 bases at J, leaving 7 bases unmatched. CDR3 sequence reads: CSAPDRGVNTEAFF. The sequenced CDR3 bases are TGCAGTGCTCCAGACAGGGGCGTTAACACTGAA.

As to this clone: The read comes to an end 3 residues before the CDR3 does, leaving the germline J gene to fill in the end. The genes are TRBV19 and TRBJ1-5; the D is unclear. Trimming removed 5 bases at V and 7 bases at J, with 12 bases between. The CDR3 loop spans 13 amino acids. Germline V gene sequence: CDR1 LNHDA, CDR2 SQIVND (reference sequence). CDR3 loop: CASSPGLQQPQHF. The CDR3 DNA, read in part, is TGTGCCAGTAGTCCTGGCCTCCAACAGCCC.

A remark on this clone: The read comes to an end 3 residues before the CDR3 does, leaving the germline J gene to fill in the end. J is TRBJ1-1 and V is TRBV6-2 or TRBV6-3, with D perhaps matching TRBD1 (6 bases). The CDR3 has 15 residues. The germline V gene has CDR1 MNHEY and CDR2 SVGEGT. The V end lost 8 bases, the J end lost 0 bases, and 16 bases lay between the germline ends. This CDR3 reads CASQNPGTMNTEAFF. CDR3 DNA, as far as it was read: TGTGCCAGCCAAAATCCCGGGACAATGAACACTGAA.

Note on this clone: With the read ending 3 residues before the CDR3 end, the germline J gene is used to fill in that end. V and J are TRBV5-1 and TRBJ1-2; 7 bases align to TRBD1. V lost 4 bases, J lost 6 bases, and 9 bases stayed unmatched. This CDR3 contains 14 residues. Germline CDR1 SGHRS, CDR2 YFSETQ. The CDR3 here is CASSPQQGTDGYTF. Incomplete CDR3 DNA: TGCGCCAGCAGCCCCCAGCAGGGGACAGATGGC.

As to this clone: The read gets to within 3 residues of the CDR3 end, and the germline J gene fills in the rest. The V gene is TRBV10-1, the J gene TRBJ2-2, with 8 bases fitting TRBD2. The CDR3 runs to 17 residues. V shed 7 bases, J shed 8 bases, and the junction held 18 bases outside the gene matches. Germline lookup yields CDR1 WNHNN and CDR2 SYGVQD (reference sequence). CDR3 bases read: TGCGCCAGCAACCCTATCCTCTGGCGGGGGGACTCAGGGGAG. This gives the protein CASNPILWRGDSGE. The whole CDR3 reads CASNPILWRGDSGELFF.

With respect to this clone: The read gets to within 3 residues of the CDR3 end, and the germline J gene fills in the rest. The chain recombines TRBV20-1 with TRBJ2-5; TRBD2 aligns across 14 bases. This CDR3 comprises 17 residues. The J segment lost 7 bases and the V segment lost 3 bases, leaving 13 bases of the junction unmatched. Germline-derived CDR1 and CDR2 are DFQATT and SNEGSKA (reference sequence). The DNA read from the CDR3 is TGCAGTGCTAGGCGGGGACTAGCGGGAGCGGGGGAAGGGACC. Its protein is CSARRGLAGAGEGT. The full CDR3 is CSARRGLAGAGEGTQYF.

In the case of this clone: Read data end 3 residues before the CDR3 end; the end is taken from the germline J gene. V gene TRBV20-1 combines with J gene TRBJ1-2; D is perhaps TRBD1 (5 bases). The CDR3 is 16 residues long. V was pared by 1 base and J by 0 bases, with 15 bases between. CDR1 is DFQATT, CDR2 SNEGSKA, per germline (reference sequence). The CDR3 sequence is CSARGGTGGANYGYTF. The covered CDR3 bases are TGCAGTGCTAGAGGGGGAACAGGAGGAGCTAACTATGGC.

CDR3: CASSIGGSSGQETQYF. Partial CDR3 DNA: TGTGCCAGTAGTATAGGTGGTTCCAGCGGGCAAGAGACC. The chain links TRBV19 to TRBJ2-5; weak D call: TRBD2 (6 bases). The CDR3 goes on 3 residues after the read ends, and that part is filled in from the germline J gene. V lost 1 base to trimming and J lost 2 bases, with 14 bases between them. Germline CDR1 is LNHDA and CDR2 is SQIVND (reference sequence). CDR3 length equals 16 residues.

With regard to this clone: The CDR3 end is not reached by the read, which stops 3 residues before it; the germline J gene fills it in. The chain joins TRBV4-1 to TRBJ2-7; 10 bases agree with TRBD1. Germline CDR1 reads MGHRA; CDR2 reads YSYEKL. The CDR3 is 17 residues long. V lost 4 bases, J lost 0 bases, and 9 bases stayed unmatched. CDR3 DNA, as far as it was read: TGCGCCAGCAGCCTTTCTTCCGGGACAGGGGCCTCCTACGAG. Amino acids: CASSLSSGTGASYE. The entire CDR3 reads CASSLSSGTGASYEQYF.

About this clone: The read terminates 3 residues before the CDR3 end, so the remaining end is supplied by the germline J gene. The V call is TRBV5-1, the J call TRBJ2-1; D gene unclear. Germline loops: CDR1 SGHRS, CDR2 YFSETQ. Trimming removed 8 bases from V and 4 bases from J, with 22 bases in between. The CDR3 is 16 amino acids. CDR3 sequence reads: CARTIEPPCLYNEQFF. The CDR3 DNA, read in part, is TGCGCCAGAACCATTGAACCCCCCTGCCTATACAATGAG.

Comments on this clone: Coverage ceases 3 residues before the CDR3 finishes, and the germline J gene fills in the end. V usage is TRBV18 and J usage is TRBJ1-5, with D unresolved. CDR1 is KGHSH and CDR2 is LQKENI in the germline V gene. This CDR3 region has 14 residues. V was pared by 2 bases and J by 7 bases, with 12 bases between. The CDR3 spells CASSPAGLGQPQHF. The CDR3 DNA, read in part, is TGTGCCAGCTCACCAGCCGGACTGGGGCAGCCC.

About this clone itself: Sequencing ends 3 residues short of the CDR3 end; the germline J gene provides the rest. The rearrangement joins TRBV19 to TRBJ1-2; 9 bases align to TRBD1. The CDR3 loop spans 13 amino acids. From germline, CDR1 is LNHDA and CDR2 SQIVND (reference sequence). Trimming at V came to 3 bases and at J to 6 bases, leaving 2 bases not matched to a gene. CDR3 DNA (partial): TGTGCCAGTAGTATGGACAGGGGACATGGC. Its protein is CASSMDRGHG. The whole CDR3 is CASSMDRGHGYTF. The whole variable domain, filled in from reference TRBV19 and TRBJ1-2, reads DGGITQSPKYLFRKEGQNVTLSCEQNLNHDAMYWYRQDPGQGLRLIYYSQIVNDFQKGDIAEGYSVSREKKESFPLTVTSAQKNPTAFYLCASSMDRGHGYTFGSGTRLTVV.

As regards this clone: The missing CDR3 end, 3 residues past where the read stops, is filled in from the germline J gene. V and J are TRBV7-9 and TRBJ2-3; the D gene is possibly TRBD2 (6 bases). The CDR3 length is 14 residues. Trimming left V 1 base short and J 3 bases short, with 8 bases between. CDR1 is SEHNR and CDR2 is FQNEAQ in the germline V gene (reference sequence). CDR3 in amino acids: CASSLGGETDTQYF. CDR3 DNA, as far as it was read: TGTGCCAGCAGCTTAGGCGGGGAAACAGATACG.

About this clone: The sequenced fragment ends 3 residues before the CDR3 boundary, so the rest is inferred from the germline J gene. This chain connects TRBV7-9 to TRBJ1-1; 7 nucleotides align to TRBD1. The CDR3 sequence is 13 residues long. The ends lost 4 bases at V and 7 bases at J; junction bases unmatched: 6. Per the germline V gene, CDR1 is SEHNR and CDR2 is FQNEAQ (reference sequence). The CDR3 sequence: CASSYTGDIEAFF. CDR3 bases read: TGTGCCAGCAGCTATACAGGGGATATTGAA. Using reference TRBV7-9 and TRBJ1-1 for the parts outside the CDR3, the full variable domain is DTGVSQNPRHKITKRGQNVTFRCDPISEHNRLYWYRQTLGQGPEFLTYFQNEAQLEKSRLLSDRFSAERPKGSFSTLEIQRTEQGDSAMYLCASSYTGDIEAFFGQGTRLTVV.

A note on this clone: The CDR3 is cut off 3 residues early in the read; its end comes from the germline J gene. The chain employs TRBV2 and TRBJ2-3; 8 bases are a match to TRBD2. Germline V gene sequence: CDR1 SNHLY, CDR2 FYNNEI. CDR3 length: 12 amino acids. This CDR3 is CASSGERETQYF. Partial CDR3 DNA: TGTGCCAGCAGTGGTGAGCGGGAGACG.

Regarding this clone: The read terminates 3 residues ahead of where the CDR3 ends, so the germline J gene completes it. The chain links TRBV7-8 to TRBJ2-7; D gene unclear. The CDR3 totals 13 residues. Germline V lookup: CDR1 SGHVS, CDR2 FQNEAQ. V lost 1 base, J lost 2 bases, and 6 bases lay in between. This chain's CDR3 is CASSLDPAYEQYF. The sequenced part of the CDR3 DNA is TGTGCCAGCAGCTTAGATCCAGCCTACGAG.

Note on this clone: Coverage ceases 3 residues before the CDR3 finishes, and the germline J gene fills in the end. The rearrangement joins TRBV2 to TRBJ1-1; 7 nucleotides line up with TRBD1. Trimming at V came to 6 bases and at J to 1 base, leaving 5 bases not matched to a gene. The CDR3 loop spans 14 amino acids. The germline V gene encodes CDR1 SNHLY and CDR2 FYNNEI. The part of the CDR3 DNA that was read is TGTGCCAGCAGGGTCTCAGGGGGGAACACTGAA. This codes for CASRVSGGNTE. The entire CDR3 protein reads CASRVSGGNTEAFF.

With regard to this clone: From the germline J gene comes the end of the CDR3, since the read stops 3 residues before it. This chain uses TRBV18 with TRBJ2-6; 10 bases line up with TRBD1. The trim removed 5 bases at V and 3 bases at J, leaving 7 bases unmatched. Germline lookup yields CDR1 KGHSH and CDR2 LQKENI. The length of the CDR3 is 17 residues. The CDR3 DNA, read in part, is TGTGCCAGCTCAAGCCGGGACAGGGGTAGTGGGGCCAACGTC. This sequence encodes CASSSRDRGSGANV. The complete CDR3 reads CASSSRDRGSGANVLTF.

CDR3: CASRQALYQPQYF. The DNA read from the CDR3 is TGTGCCAGCAGGCAGGCCCTTTATCAGCCG. The chain has TRBV2 and TRBJ2-3; unclear D gene. The sequenced fragment ends 3 residues before the CDR3 boundary, so the rest is inferred from the germline J gene. The CDR3 is made up of 13 amino acids. CDR1 and CDR2 from the germline V gene are SNHLY and FYNNEI.

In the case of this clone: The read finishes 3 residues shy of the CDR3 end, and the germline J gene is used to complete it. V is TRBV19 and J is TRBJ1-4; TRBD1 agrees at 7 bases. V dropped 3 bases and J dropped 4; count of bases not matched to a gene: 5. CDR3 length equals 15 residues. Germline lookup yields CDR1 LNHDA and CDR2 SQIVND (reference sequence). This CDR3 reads CASSILAGGNEKLFF. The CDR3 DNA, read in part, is TGTGCCAGTAGTATTCTGGCAGGGGGTAATGAAAAA.

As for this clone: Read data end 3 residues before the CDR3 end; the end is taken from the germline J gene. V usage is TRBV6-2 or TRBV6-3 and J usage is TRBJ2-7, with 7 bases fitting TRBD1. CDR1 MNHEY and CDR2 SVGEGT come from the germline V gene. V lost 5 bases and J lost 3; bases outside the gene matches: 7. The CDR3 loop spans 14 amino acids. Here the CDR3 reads CASSPRDSRYEQYF. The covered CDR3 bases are TGTGCCAGCAGTCCCCGGGACAGCCGCTACGAG.

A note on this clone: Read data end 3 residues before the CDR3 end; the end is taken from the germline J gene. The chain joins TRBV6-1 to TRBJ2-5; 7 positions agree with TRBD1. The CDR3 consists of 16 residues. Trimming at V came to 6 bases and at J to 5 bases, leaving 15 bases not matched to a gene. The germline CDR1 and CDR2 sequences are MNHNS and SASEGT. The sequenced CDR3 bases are TGTGCCAGCAGGGAACCGGGACAGACCTTCCCTGAGACC. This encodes CASREPGQTFPET. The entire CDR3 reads CASREPGQTFPETQYF.

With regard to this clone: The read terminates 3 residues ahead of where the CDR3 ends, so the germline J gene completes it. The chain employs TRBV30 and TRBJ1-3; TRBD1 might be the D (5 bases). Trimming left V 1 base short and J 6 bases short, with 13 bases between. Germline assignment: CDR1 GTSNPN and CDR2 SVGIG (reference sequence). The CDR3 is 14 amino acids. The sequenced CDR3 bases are TGTGCCTGGAGTGACTGGGGCAGTGAAAACACC. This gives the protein CAWSDWGSENT. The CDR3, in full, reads CAWSDWGSENTIYF. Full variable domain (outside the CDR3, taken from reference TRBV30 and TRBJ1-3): SQTIHQWPATLVQPVGSPLSLECTVEGTSNPNLYWYRQAAGRGLQLLFYSVGIGQISSEVPQNLSASRPQDRQFILSSKKLLLSDSGFYLCAWSDWGSENTIYFGEGSWLTVV.

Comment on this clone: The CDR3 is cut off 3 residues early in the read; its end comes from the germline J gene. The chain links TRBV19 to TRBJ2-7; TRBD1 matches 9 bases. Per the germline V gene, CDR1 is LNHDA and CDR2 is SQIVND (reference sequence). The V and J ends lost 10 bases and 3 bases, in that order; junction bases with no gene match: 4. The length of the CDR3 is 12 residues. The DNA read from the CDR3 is TGTGCCACCACAGGGGGCGGCTACGAG. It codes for CATTGGGYE. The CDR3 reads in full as CATTGGGYEQYF.

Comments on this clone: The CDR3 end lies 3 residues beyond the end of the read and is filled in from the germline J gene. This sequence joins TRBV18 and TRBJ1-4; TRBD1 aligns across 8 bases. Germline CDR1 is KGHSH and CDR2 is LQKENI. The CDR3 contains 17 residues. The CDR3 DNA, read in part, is TGTGCCAGCTCACCGAAGATCCAGGGGGCTGGGGCCAACGTA. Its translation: CASSPKIQGAGANV. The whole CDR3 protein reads CASSPKIQGAGANVLFF.

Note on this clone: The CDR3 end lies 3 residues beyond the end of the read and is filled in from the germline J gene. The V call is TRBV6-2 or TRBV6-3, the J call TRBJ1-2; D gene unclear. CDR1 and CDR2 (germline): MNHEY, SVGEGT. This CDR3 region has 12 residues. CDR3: CASSYSGEGYTF. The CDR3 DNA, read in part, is TGTGCCAGCAGTTACTCCGGGGAAGGC.